Listed here is a single T cell receptor beta chain. The identical CDR3 is also encoded by other nucleotide sequences in the sample. The sample is drawn from a study of blood T cell repertoires in COVID-19. J gave up 2 bases and V 3 bases, and 3 bases lay outside the gene matches. The germline gives CDR1 KGHSH, CDR2 LQKENI. This CDR3 has 14 amino acids. Repertoires were generated with immunoSEQ multiplex PCR, while TCRdb's copy carries only in-frame clones and drops some. Among 120,000 or so clones, 70% to 80% were seen once, and the ten largest hold about 2.5%. This sequence originates from a man aged 50 or older with acute or convalescent COVID-19. V is TRBV18 and J is TRBJ1-1, with 7 nucleotides matching TRBD1. Material for sequencing was peripheral blood. The CDR3 nucleotides read TGTGCCAGCTCACCGACAGGGTCCAACACTGAAGCTTTCTTT. This encodes CASSPTGSNTEAFF.